The 12 T cell receptor beta chains presented below share a single source sample, sequenced in a study of T cells after yellow fever vaccination. Using its own MiXCR run on the 5' RACE reads, TCRdb lists one record per CDR3 protein. Of some 240,000 distinct CDR3 sequences listed, more than 3.5% are singletons. The sample in question was PBMCs, obtained 15 days after the yellow fever booster vaccination. These receptors originate from a man aged 18 to 30 who received the YFV17D yellow fever vaccine.

This clonotype was observed many times. V and J are TRBV18 and TRBJ1-3; D gene uncertain. The CDR3 totals 14 residues. V was pared by 3 bases and J by 2 bases, with 8 bases between. The germline V gene has CDR1 KGHSH and CDR2 LQKENI. The DNA of the CDR3 is TGTGCCAGCTCACCGGACCGAACTGGAAACACCATATATTTT. This codes for CASSPDRTGNTIYF.

This clonotype was detected ten times or more. The chain employs TRBV28 and TRBJ2-7; 9 bases are a match to TRBD1. Trimming took 6 bases from V and 8 from J; bases not matched to a gene: 11. The CDR3 contains 14 residues. Germline V CDR1 and CDR2: MDHEN, SYDVKM. CDR3: CASRPSGTGTKQYV. In DNA, the CDR3 is TGTGCCAGCAGACCTTCCGGGACAGGGACCAAGCAGTACGTC.

Notes on this clonotype: A much larger clone sits a single nucleotide away, making a read error possible. The V and J genes are TRBV24-1 and TRBJ2-1; D is unresolved. Germline CDR1 KGHDR, CDR2 SFDVKD. This CDR3 is 15 amino acids long. The CDR3 sequence is CATSAVSAGPLERFF. CDR3 nucleotides: TGTGCCACCAGTGCCGTCTCTGCAGGCCCCCTAGAGCGGTTCTTC.

This clonotype was seen at least ten times. The chain joins TRBV7-2 to TRBJ2-7; 7 nucleotides agree with TRBD2. CDR1 and CDR2 from the germline V gene are SGHTA and FQGNSA. V lost 3 bases and J lost 3; bases outside the gene matches: 5. The CDR3 totals 14 residues. In nucleotides, the CDR3 is TGTGCCAGCAGCTTCGGCAGGGAGGGCTACGAGCAGTACTTC. It encodes CASSFGREGYEQYF.

Concerning this clonotype itself: Since a much larger clone is just one base distant, this may be a read error. The chain carries TRBV7-9 and TRBJ2-1, with 9 bases matching TRBD1. CDR1 is SEHNR and CDR2 is FQNEAQ in the germline V gene (reference sequence). The CDR3 consists of 15 residues. Written as DNA, the CDR3 is TGTGCCAGCAGCTTCGAGGGGACAGGGTGGAATGAGCAGTCCTTC. This gives the protein CASSFEGTGWNEQSF.

In this sample, this clonotype turned up many times. The chain's CDR3 is CASSQDSPGGLAGGRETQYF. The DNA of the CDR3 is TGCGCCAGCAGCCAAGATTCGCCTGGGGGACTAGCGGGGGGGCGTGAGACCCAGTACTTC. The chain couples TRBV4-3 to TRBJ2-5; 16 bases are shared with TRBD2. The ends lost 0 bases at V and 5 bases at J; junction bases unmatched: 12. This CDR3 has 20 amino acids. Germline V gene sequence: CDR1 LGHNA, CDR2 YSLEER.

Ten or more counts support this clonotype. The CDR3 loop is CAWSVNREKAFF. In nucleotides, the CDR3 is TGTGCCTGGAGTGTAAACCGAGAGAAAGCTTTCTTT. This rearrangement joins TRBV30 to TRBJ1-1; no clear D. Germline CDR1 GTSNPN, CDR2 SVGIG (reference sequence). The CDR3 runs to 12 residues. V was pared by 0 bases and J by 9 bases, with 11 bases between.

This clonotype was found many times. V usage is TRBV5-4 and J usage is TRBJ1-2; 10 nucleotides agree with TRBD1. The J segment lost 4 bases and the V segment lost 5 bases, leaving 5 bases of the junction unmatched. Germline loops: CDR1 SGHNT, CDR2 YYREEE (reference sequence). This CDR3 comprises 14 residues. CDR3 sequence: CASRTGTGVYGYTF. CDR3 sequence (DNA): TGTGCCAGCAGAACCGGGACAGGGGTCTATGGCTACACCTTC.

This clonotype was seen at least ten times. The chain combines TRBV6-2 or TRBV6-3 with TRBJ2-2; 8 bases align to TRBD1. The CDR3 loop spans 14 amino acids. Germline V gene data show CDR1 as MNHEY and CDR2 as SVGEGT. With V trimmed by 8 bases and J by 4 bases, 6 bases remained unmatched. CDR3 sequence: CASGKTGVTGELFF. The CDR3 DNA reads TGTGCCAGCGGAAAGACAGGGGTCACCGGGGAGCTGTTTTTT.

This clonotype was found a few times. The chain combines TRBV11-2 with TRBJ1-3; possibly TRBD1 for D (6 bases). Germline-derived CDR1 and CDR2 are SGHAT and FQNNGV. The CDR3 is 14 amino acids. V was trimmed by 5 bases and J by 0 bases, leaving 8 bases between them. The CDR3 region has the DNA TGTGCCAGCAGCGTGGGACACTCTGGAAACACCATATATTTT. Encoded protein: CASSVGHSGNTIYF. Together with reference TRBV11-2 and TRBJ1-3, the CDR3 gives the full variable domain: EAGVAQSPRYKIIEKRQSVAFWCNPISGHATLYWYQQILGQGPKLLIQFQNNGVVDDSQLPKDRFSAERLKGVDSTLKIQPAKLEDSAVYLCASSVGHSGNTIYFGEGSWLTVV.

At least ten counts were recorded for this clonotype. The chain has TRBV7-6 and TRBJ2-5; 9 bases fit TRBD2. Germline CDR1 reads SGHVS; CDR2 reads FNYEAQ. Trimming at V came to 5 bases and at J to 5 bases, leaving 6 bases not matched to a gene. The CDR3 runs to 14 residues. The CDR3, as DNA: TGTGCCAGCAGCCCCGGGACTAGCCTCGAGACCCAGTACTTC. It is translated as CASSPGTSLETQYF.

This clonotype was seen many times. The genes are TRBV14 and TRBJ2-3; no reliable D call. V lost 0 bases, J lost 2 bases, and 12 bases lay in between. Germline V CDR1 and CDR2: SGHDN, FVKESK. This CDR3 is 16 amino acids long. The CDR3 region has the DNA TGTGCCAGCAGCCAAGATGTCACAGCTTACACAGATACGCAGTATTTT. It yields the protein CASSQDVTAYTDTQYF.